The following is a TCR beta chain sequence with its context. Its matching antigen is unknown. These data are taken from a study of shared clonotypes between healthy human individuals. CDR3 length: 15 amino acids. Germline CDR1 is MNHEY and CDR2 is SMNVEV (reference sequence). Trimming pared 5 bases from V and 0 bases from J, leaving 12 bases between. Overall study results and limits: The expectation was that sequencing depth would affect clonotype sharing among donors.

Profiling relied on immunoSEQ multiplex PCR, and the TCRdb table lists in-frame clones only, not all of them. This table has more than 2,000,000 clones, more than 80% appearing once. Donors included only healthy HIV-negative adults lacking recent acute infections or vaccinations. Each donor was a Caucasian adult residing in Nashville, Tennessee. The sample consisted of naive CD4+ T cells from PBMCs. Subset described: CD45RA+ positively selected. The clonotype was recovered from a man between 18 and 35 years old in good health. Some clones in this sample may be carry-over from other donors' samples. V and J are TRBV27 and TRBJ2-3; unclear D gene. The CDR3 DNA is TGTGCCAGCAGTCCCCTTTGGAGTAGCACAGATACGCAGTATTTT. This encodes CASSPLWSSTDTQYF.